This T cell receptor (beta chain) originates from a study of beta chain features in type 1 diabetes. Findings and limits, study-wide: Here, the possible influence of HLA type (on TCRB rearrangement) remained unresolved.

Every donor provided one heparinised blood draw, which averaged around 120 mL. Regarding this clone: No antigen is known for it.

Reverse transcribing all isolated RNA meant expressed TCRB transcripts were sequenced. Generated by immunoSEQ multiplex PCR, the TCRdb table keeps only in-frame clones and is missing some. The sample carries some 360,000 clones, around 19% recorded once. The TCR was taken from a woman in her late teens or twenties in good health. Material: naive CD4+ T cells from blood.

In DNA form, the CDR3 reads TGTGCCATCAGGGGGACTAGCGGGGGGCGAGATACGCAGTATTTT. It yields the protein CAIRGTSGGRDTQYF. J is TRBJ2-3 and V is TRBV10-3; 15 bases match TRBD2. CDR3 length equals 15 residues. J gave up 5 bases and V 6 bases, and 3 bases lay outside the gene matches. Germline V gives CDR1 ENHRY, CDR2 SYGVKD.